This T cell receptor beta chain emerged from a study of regulatory T cells in long-lasting Graves disease. Regarding time point: newly diagnosed GD, antithyroid drugs for less than 3 months. PBMC-derived RNA was used for the TCR library. This clonotype was recorded at least ten times. Its antigen is unknown. The CDR3 extends over 15 amino acids. The germline CDR1 and CDR2 sequences are SGHRS and YFSETQ. In building TCR beta libraries, iRepertoire HTBI primers were used together with Arm-PCR of CDR3 regions. MiXCR was run by TCRdb on the multiplex PCR reads, yielding one entry per CDR3 protein. Of approximately 460,000 distinct CDR3 sequences listed, around 17% are singletons. Study-wide results and caveats: Patients with persistent Graves' had lower TCR diversity than newly diagnosed patients.

A further study also used this sample, focusing on T cells in Graves' hyperthyroidism and ophthalmopathy. That source reports: Most clonotypes expanded in the thyroid (above 0.001) were also present in blood.

The sequence derives from a woman aged 25 to 45 with Graves disease. Material: peripheral blood mononuclear cells (PBMCs), obtained at new diagnosis, from a patient treated with antithyroid drugs. The chain links TRBV5-1 to TRBJ2-1; TRBD1 matches at 8 bases. The J call may not be correct, given that the DNA end is closer to TRBJ2-5. CDR3 sequence: CASSFGTGQEETQYF. CDR3 bases: TGCGCCAGCAGCTTTGGGACAGGACAAGAAGAGACCCAGTACTTC.